This T cell receptor beta chain was captured in a study of blood T cell repertoires in COVID-19. Overall study: Some COVID-19 samples were acute and others convalescent; all came from the United States, Italy and Spain. In each case, the material was cDNA or gDNA derived from T cells, B-cell-depleted T cells, or PBMCs.

V lost 7 bases, J lost 5 bases, and 7 bases stayed unmatched. CDR1 is MNHEY, CDR2 SMNVEV, per germline (reference sequence). This CDR3 region has 13 residues. Original processing methods: Cell counts per sample came from amplifying reference gene primers. TCRdb's copy holds only in-frame clones and misses some; the assay was immunoSEQ multiplex PCR. V, J and clone size derive from that table, while D and trimming were established from the DNA sequence. Among about 210,000 clones listed, around 80% were seen once. Only a few counts were recorded for this clone. The chain carries TRBV27 and TRBJ1-2, with TRBD1 matching 7 bases. The material sequenced was peripheral blood. This TCR was sampled from a woman in her thirties or forties with acute or convalescent COVID-19. The CDR3 sequence is CASTPGQDYGYTF. DNA for the CDR3: TGTGCCAGCACCCCAGGACAGGATTATGGCTACACCTTC.